Listed here are 25 T cell receptor beta chains from one sample, sequenced in a study of PD-L1 blockade in urothelial cancer. Libraries were prepared by immunoSEQ multiplex PCR; TCRdb keeps only in-frame clonotypes and omits some of them. The sample has 35,000 or so clones; approximately 40% are singletons. The specimen comprised tumor tissue, sampled before atezolizumab (anti-PD-L1) treatment. Every receptor here comes from a man in his 60s with urothelial cancer.

This chain joins TRBV14 and TRBJ2-2; 7 bases are a match to TRBD1. This CDR3 contains 14 residues. The trim removed 0 bases at V and 9 bases at J, leaving 4 bases unmatched. Germline CDR1 reads SGHDN; CDR2 reads FVKESK. This chain's CDR3 is CASSQETGIRELFF. The CDR3 bases are TGTGCCAGCAGCCAAGAGACAGGGATCCGGGAGCTGTTTTTT.

There are a few counts of this clone. The J gene is TRBJ1-2, the V gene TRBV6-8; weak D call: TRBD1 (5 bases). This CDR3 comprises 14 residues. Trimming took off 2 bases at V and 7 bases at J, with 14 bases between the two ends. CDR1 is MNHGY and CDR2 is SAAAGT in the germline V gene. The CDR3 loop is CASSYRGRGGGYTF. CDR3 DNA: TGTGCCAGCAGTTACCGTGGGAGGGGAGGTGGCTACACCTTC.

This clone was seen a handful of times. CDR3 amino acids: CASKVTVMNTEAFF. CDR3 coding DNA: TGCGCCAGCAAGGTAACTGTCATGAACACTGAAGCTTTCTTT. The V call is TRBV5-1, the J call TRBJ1-1; no definite D call. The V and J ends lost 6 bases and 0 bases respectively, with 12 bases between them. Germline V gene data show CDR1 as SGHRS and CDR2 as YFSETQ. The CDR3 has 14 residues.

The chain couples TRBV6-8 to TRBJ2-5; a weak D match, TRBD2 (5 bases). Germline V lookup: CDR1 MNHGY, CDR2 SAAAGT. V dropped 0 bases and J dropped 4 bases, with 18 bases sitting between them. The CDR3 covers 17 residues. Here the CDR3 reads CASSYSSFSPAGETQYF. The CDR3 DNA is TGTGCCAGCAGTTACTCGAGTTTCTCTCCGGCGGGAGAGACCCAGTACTTC.

The rearrangement uses TRBV7-6 and TRBJ1-1; 9 bases fit TRBD1. The germline gives CDR1 SGHVS, CDR2 FNYEAQ. The CDR3 is 15 amino acids. The J segment lost 4 bases and the V segment lost 5 bases, leaving 8 bases of the junction unmatched. The chain's CDR3 is CASSLTGGRGTEAFF. The CDR3 DNA follows: TGTGCCAGCAGCCTAACAGGGGGCCGGGGCACTGAAGCTTTCTTT.

The chain has TRBV10-3 and TRBJ1-3, with a tentative D call TRBD1 (5 bases). V lost 10 bases to trimming and J lost 1 base, with 17 bases between them. This CDR3 is built from 15 residues. Looked up from germline, CDR1 is ENHRY and CDR2 is SYGVKD. CDR3 nucleotide sequence: TGTGCCAGCCTTCATGGGGCAGGGTCTGGAAACACCATATATTTT. Translating gives CASLHGAGSGNTIYF.

The chain recombines TRBV6-8 with TRBJ1-1; 7 positions agree with TRBD1. Germline values: CDR1 MNHGY, CDR2 SAAAGT. V was clipped by 5 bases and J by 11 bases; unmatched bases: 14. CDR3 length: 14 amino acids. The CDR3 spells CASSARRGEQGAFF. The CDR3 DNA is TGTGCCAGCAGTGCAAGACGGGGGGAACAGGGGGCTTTCTTT.

This clone was observed a few times. The V gene is TRBV28, the J gene TRBJ2-7, with D perhaps matching TRBD1 (6 bases). Per germline, CDR1 MDHEN and CDR2 SYDVKM. The CDR3 has 14 amino acids. V lost 1 base and J lost 1, with 8 bases in between. CDR3 nucleotide sequence: TGTGCCAGCAGTTTATCGCAGGGGTCCTACGAGCAGTACTTC. Amino acid sequence: CASSLSQGSYEQYF.

V is TRBV6-8 and J is TRBJ2-3; D tentatively fits TRBD1 or TRBD2 (5 bases each). The CDR3 is made up of 14 amino acids. CDR1 MNHGY and CDR2 SAAAGT come from the germline V gene. Trimming pared 8 bases from V and 10 bases from J, leaving 22 bases between. In DNA form, the CDR3 reads TGTGCCAGCCATGATTTAGAGGGACGGTATGCGCAGTATTTT. Protein: CASHDLEGRYAQYF.

This rearrangement joins TRBV19 to TRBJ2-7; 8 nucleotides line up with TRBD2. Germline trimming cut 10 bases from V and 2 bases from J; bases unmatched to any gene: 16. Germline V gives CDR1 LNHDA, CDR2 SQIVND (reference sequence). The CDR3 has 16 amino acids. CDR3 nucleotide sequence: TGTGCCACCACGGAGCGGGGGAACCGATTAACCTACGAGCAGTACTTC. Translated: CATTERGNRLTYEQYF.

Here the CDR3 reads CASSLASGNYNEQFF. CDR3 DNA sequence: TGTGCCAGTTCTTTGGCTAGCGGGAACTACAATGAGCAGTTCTTC. The rearrangement joins TRBV19 to TRBJ2-1; 9 bases fit TRBD2. CDR3 size: 15 residues. Germline V gives CDR1 LNHDA, CDR2 SQIVND (reference sequence). Trimming cost V 8 bases and J 3 bases; bases outside gene matches: 8.

The chain links TRBV19 to TRBJ1-3; maybe TRBD1 (5 bases). V gave up 0 bases and J gave up 4 bases, with 13 bases separating them. Germline CDR1 reads LNHDA; CDR2 reads SQIVND (reference sequence). CDR3 length equals 16 residues. The CDR3 is CASSIDHQGRGNTIYF. The CDR3 DNA reads TGTGCCAGTAGTATAGATCACCAGGGCCGAGGAAACACCATATATTTT.

This sequence joins TRBV5-1 and TRBJ1-3, with D maybe TRBD1 (6 bases). With 6 bases removed from V and 0 bases from J, the gap between germline ends came to 16 bases. Germline lookup yields CDR1 SGHRS and CDR2 YFSETQ. This CDR3 has 16 residues. The CDR3 DNA reads TGCGCCAGCACCATGGGACACCTGCTCTCTGGAAACACCATATATTTT. This codes for CASTMGHLLSGNTIYF.

Written as DNA, the CDR3 is TGTGCCAGCAGCGCGCGGACCGGGACAGGGGGCGACGAGCAGTACTTC. This gives the protein CASSARTGTGGDEQYF. This rearrangement joins TRBV7-6 to TRBJ2-7; 12 nucleotides agree with TRBD1. The CDR3 is made up of 16 amino acids. Losses at the gene ends were 5 bases for V and 5 bases for J; bases not matched to a gene: 10. Germline loops: CDR1 SGHVS, CDR2 FNYEAQ.

The CDR3 bases are TGTGCCAGCAGCCAAGCAGGGCTAGGACGAGAGACCCAGTACTTC. Its translation is CASSQAGLGRETQYF. V usage is TRBV14 and J usage is TRBJ2-5; tentatively, D is TRBD1 (5 bases). Between the trimmed V and J ends, which lost 1 base and 4 bases, there was a span of 13 bases. Germline V gene sequence: CDR1 SGHDN, CDR2 FVKESK. This CDR3 is 15 amino acids long.

DNA for the CDR3: TGTGCCAGCAGTATCGGGACAGGGCTTAATGAAAAACTGTTTTTT. The encoded protein is CASSIGTGLNEKLFF. The chain carries TRBV7-6 and TRBJ1-4; 9 nucleotides agree with TRBD1. V was clipped by 6 bases and J by 4 bases; unmatched bases: 6. Germline loops: CDR1 SGHVS, CDR2 FNYEAQ. The CDR3 is made up of 15 amino acids.

Only a few counts were recorded for this clone. The read terminates 1 residue ahead of where the CDR3 ends, so the germline J gene completes it. The chain joins TRBV10-3 to TRBJ2-2, with D possibly being TRBD2 (7 bases). The germline V gene has CDR1 ENHRY and CDR2 SYGVKD. V dropped 0 bases and J dropped 3 bases, with 11 bases sitting between them. This CDR3 is 16 amino acids long. The CDR3 bases that were read are TGTGCCATCAGTGAGTCGCTGGGGGGGCACACCGGGGAGCTGTTT. Translated, it gives CAISESLGGHTGELF. The full CDR3 sequence reads CAISESLGGHTGELFF.

This clone was seen a handful of times. The rearrangement links TRBV6-4 to TRBJ2-7; the D call may be TRBD1 or TRBD2 (5 bases each). CDR1 and CDR2 from the germline V gene are MRHNA and SNTAGT. V was trimmed by 6 bases and J by 0 bases, leaving 15 bases between them. The CDR3 totals 15 residues. CDR3 loop: CASRRTPGTSYEQYF. The CDR3 DNA follows: TGTGCCAGCAGGAGGACACCCGGGACCTCCTACGAGCAGTACTTC.

This clone was seen once. The genes are TRBV5-1 and TRBJ1-3; no clear D. Trimming removed 4 bases from V and 8 bases from J, with 19 bases in between. The germline V gene encodes CDR1 SGHRS and CDR2 YFSETQ. This CDR3 comprises 15 residues. For the CDR3, the DNA is TGCGCCAGCAGCCCGACGGAGGGAGGAATAGACACCATATATTTT. Protein: CASSPTEGGIDTIYF.

In its sample, this clone was seen a few times. V gene TRBV6-8 combines with J gene TRBJ2-1; 9 bases fit TRBD1. J gave up 5 bases and V 8 bases, and 10 bases lay outside the gene matches. This CDR3 is built from 15 residues. Germline CDR1 and CDR2: MNHGY and SAAAGT. The CDR3 bases are TGTGCCAGCGGACTAGACAGGGGGAGACACAATGAGCAGTTCTTC. Protein: CASGLDRGRHNEQFF.

This clone was detected a few times. V and J are TRBV18 and TRBJ1-2; D unresolved. Looked up from germline, CDR1 is KGHSH and CDR2 is LQKENI. This CDR3 contains 13 residues. Trimming shortened V by 3 bases and J by 8 bases, and 13 bases separated the two germline ends. The CDR3 spells CASSPDEARGYTF. CDR3 nucleotides: TGTGCCAGCTCACCCGACGAGGCGAGGGGCTACACCTTC.

The chain employs TRBV6-8 and TRBJ1-2, with D unresolved. The CDR3 is 13 residues long. The germline V and J ends were trimmed by 6 bases and 9 bases, with 17 bases remaining between them. Germline V gene data show CDR1 as MNHGY and CDR2 as SAAAGT. The CDR3 spells CASSREGRMRYTF. The CDR3 nucleotides read TGTGCCAGCAGCCGAGAAGGGCGGATGCGCTACACCTTC.

The V gene is TRBV19, the J gene TRBJ1-5; 10 positions match TRBD1. The V and J ends lost 5 bases and 4 bases, in that order; junction bases with no gene match: 2. In germline, CDR1 is LNHDA, CDR2 SQIVND (reference sequence). This CDR3 contains 14 residues. The CDR3 DNA reads as TGTGCCAGTAGTGGACAGGGGGGGAATCAGCCCCAGCATTTT. Translating gives CASSGQGGNQPQHF.

Ten or more counts support this clone. The CDR3 region has the DNA TGTGCCAGCAGCCAAAATGTAGGGTCTTCCGGGGAGCTGTTTTTT. This codes for CASSQNVGSSGELFF. The V gene is TRBV11-3, the J gene TRBJ2-2; D is uncertain. The V gene's germline CDR1 is SGHNT and CDR2 YENEEA. The CDR3 has 15 residues. V gave up 5 bases and J gave up 6 bases, with 16 bases separating them.

The chain carries TRBV19 and TRBJ1-5; the match to TRBD1 covers 9 bases. With V trimmed by 7 bases and J by 0 bases, 4 bases remained unmatched. The CDR3 spans 15 residues. From germline, CDR1 is LNHDA and CDR2 SQIVND (reference sequence). The DNA of the CDR3 is TGTGCCAGTATCCGGGACAGGGATAGCAATCAGCCCCAGCATTTT. Protein product: CASIRDRDSNQPQHF.